The sequence of this T cell receptor (beta chain) was determined in a study of shared clonotypes between healthy human individuals. Notes on the study in general: Richness estimates generally favored naive over memory subsets. When naive CD4 clonotypes were compared across a handful of donors, approximately 5% were shared. The donor pool, a small one, limited the genetic and exposure-history diversity represented. It was the non-shared clonotypes that had lower generation probabilities than clonotypes shared by all four donors.

Sequenced by immunoSEQ multiplex PCR; TCRdb stores in-frame clones only, minus some. The sample consists of about 300,000 clones, roughly 70% of them appearing once. Germline CDR1 SGHKS, CDR2 YYEKEE (reference sequence). This CDR3 spans 12 amino acids. The V gene lost 0 bases and the J gene lost 7 bases, with 7 bases spanning the gap. Notes on this clone: As yet, its antigen is unknown.

This clonotype originated in a man in his thirties or forties in good health. The specimen was memory CD4+ T cells sorted from blood. Regarding subset: CD45RA-negative fraction. The V call is TRBV5-5, the J call TRBJ1-1; no clear D. Written as DNA, the CDR3 is TGTGCCAGCAGCTTGGAGCACGGTGAAGCTTTCTTT. As protein: CASSLEHGEAFF.